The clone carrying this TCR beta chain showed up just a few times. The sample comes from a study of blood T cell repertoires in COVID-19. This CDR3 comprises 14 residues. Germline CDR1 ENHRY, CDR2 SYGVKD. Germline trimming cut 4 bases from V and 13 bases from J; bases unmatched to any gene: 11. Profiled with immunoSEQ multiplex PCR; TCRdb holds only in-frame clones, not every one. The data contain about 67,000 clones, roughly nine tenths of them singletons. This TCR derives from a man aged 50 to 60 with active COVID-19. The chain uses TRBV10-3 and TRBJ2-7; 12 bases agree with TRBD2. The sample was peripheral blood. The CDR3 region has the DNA TGTGCCATCAGTGCATTTGGGACTAGCGGGCATCACTACTTC. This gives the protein CAISAFGTSGHHYF.